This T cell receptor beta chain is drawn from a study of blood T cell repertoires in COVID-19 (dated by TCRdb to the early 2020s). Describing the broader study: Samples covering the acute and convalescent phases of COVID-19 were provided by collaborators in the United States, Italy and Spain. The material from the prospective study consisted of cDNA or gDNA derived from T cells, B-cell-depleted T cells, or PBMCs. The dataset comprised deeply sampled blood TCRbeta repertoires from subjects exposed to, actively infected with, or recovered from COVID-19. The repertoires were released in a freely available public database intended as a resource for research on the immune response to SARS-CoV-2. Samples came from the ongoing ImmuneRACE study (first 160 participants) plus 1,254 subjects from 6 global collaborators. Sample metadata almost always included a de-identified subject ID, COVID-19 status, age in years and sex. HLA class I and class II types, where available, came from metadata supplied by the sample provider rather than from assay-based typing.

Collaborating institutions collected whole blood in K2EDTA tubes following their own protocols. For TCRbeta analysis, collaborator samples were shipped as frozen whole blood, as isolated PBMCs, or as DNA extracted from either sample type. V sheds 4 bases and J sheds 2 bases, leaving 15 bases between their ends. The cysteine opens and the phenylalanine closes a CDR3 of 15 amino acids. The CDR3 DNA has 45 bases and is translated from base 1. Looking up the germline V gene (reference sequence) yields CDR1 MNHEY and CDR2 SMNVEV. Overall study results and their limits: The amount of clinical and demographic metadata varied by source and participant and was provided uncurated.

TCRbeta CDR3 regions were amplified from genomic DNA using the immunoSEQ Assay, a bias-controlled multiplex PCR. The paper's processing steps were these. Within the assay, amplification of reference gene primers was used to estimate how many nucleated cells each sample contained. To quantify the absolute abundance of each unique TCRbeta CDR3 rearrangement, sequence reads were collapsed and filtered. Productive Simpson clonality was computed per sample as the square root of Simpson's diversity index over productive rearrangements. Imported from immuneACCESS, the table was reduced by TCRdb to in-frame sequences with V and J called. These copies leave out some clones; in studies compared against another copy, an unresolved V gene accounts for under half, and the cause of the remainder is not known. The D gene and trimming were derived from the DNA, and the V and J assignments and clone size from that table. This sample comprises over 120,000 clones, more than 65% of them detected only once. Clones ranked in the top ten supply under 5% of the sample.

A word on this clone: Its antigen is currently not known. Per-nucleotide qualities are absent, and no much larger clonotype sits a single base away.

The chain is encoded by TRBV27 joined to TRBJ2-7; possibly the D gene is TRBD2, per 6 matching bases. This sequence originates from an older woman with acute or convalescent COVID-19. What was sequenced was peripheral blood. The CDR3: CASSYGGLTAYEQYF. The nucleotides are TGTGCCAGCAGTTATGGGGGACTGACTGCCTACGAGCAGTACTTC.